The 9 T cell receptor beta chains presented below share a single source sample, sequenced in a study of monozygotic twins with inflammatory bowel disease. TCRdb reprocessed the 5' RACE reads and keeps a single row for each CDR3 protein, giving no DNA. The sample totals just over 300,000 distinct CDR3 sequences. The sample was blood. Receptor source: a human donor with ulcerative colitis or Crohn's disease, or a healthy co-twin of an affected twin (not recorded which).

The chain is built from TRBV24-1 and TRBJ2-2; the D call from TCRdb, TRBD1, cannot be confirmed without DNA. Germline V gives CDR1 KGHDR, CDR2 SFDVKD. This CDR3 has 16 amino acids. The CDR3: CATSIRDPGVIGELFF.

The V call is TRBV5-1, the J call TRBJ2-3; lacking DNA, the TRBD1 call made by TCRdb goes unchecked. CDR3 size: 13 residues. The germline gives CDR1 SGHRS, CDR2 YFSETQ. The CDR3 sequence is CASRGGGGDTQYF.

The V gene is TRBV6-1, the J gene TRBJ1-2. This CDR3 has 13 amino acids. In germline, CDR1 is MNHNS, CDR2 SASEGT. CDR3 loop: CASRPSGEYGYTF.

The chain uses TRBV6-2 or TRBV6-3 and TRBJ2-3; TCRdb lists TRBD2, though no DNA is available to test this call. The CDR3 is made up of 15 amino acids. Germline loops: CDR1 MNHEY, CDR2 SVGEGT. This CDR3 is CASFRTSGGTDTQYF.

The J gene is TRBJ2-2, the V gene TRBV19. CDR1 and CDR2 from the germline V gene are LNHDA and SQIVND (reference sequence). CDR3 length: 15 amino acids. This chain's CDR3 is CASSIDGSNTGELFF.

The rearrangement links TRBV20-1 to TRBJ1-4. CDR3 size: 13 residues. CDR1 and CDR2 (germline): DFQATT, SNEGSKA (reference sequence). The CDR3 is CSASGRSNEKLFF.

This chain links TRBV7-3 with TRBJ2-4; the TCRdb call, TRBD1, lacks DNA for checking. This CDR3 spans 15 amino acids. Germline V lookup: CDR1 SGHTA, CDR2 FQGTGA. CDR3 sequence reads: CASKLRGGPKNIQYF. Full variable domain (remainder filled in from reference TRBV7-3 and TRBJ2-4): GAGVSQTPSNKVTEKGKYVELRCDPISGHTALYWYRQSLGQGPEFLIYFQGTGAADDSGLPNDRFFAVRPEGSVSTLKIQRTERGDSAVYLCASKLRGGPKNIQYFGAGTRLSVL.

The gene calls are TRBV6-1 and TRBJ1-3; the TCRdb D gene call, TRBD1, has no DNA to confirm it. The CDR3 is made up of 14 amino acids. CDR1 and CDR2 from the germline V gene are MNHNS and SASEGT. The CDR3 region is CASRRGGSGNTIYF.

The chain couples TRBV3-1 to TRBJ2-7; as DNA is missing, the TRBD1 call by TCRdb cannot be tested. The CDR3 sequence is 14 residues long. The germline V gene has CDR1 LGHDT and CDR2 YNNKEL (reference sequence). This CDR3 is CASSHPGISYEQYF.